This T cell receptor beta chain is from a study of T cell repertoires in ileal Crohn's disease. Whole-study findings and limits: Sorted CD8 T cells held more high-frequency clones than CD4.

Profiling relied on immunoSEQ multiplex PCR, and the TCRdb table lists in-frame clones only, not all of them. This sample has 5,500 to 7,000 clones, with more than 75% found just once. Surgical specimens yielded lamina propria lymphocytes, which were density-gradient separated and then sorted. Concerning this clone itself: Its antigen is still unknown.

Germline V gene sequence: CDR1 SGHNT, CDR2 YENEEA. With 5 bases clipped from V and 7 bases from J, the junction kept 16 bases outside the gene matches. The CDR3 spans 18 residues. The receptor's source is an adult with Crohn's disease. Some clones in this sample may be carry-over from other donors' samples. The specimen was CD4+ T cells from ileum. V usage is TRBV11-3 and J usage is TRBJ2-6; 8 nucleotides agree with TRBD2. The CDR3 bases are TGTGCCAGCAGCGCCCAGCGGGGGTATACTCTGGGCGCCAACGTCCTGACTTTC. Amino acid sequence: CASSAQRGYTLGANVLTF.